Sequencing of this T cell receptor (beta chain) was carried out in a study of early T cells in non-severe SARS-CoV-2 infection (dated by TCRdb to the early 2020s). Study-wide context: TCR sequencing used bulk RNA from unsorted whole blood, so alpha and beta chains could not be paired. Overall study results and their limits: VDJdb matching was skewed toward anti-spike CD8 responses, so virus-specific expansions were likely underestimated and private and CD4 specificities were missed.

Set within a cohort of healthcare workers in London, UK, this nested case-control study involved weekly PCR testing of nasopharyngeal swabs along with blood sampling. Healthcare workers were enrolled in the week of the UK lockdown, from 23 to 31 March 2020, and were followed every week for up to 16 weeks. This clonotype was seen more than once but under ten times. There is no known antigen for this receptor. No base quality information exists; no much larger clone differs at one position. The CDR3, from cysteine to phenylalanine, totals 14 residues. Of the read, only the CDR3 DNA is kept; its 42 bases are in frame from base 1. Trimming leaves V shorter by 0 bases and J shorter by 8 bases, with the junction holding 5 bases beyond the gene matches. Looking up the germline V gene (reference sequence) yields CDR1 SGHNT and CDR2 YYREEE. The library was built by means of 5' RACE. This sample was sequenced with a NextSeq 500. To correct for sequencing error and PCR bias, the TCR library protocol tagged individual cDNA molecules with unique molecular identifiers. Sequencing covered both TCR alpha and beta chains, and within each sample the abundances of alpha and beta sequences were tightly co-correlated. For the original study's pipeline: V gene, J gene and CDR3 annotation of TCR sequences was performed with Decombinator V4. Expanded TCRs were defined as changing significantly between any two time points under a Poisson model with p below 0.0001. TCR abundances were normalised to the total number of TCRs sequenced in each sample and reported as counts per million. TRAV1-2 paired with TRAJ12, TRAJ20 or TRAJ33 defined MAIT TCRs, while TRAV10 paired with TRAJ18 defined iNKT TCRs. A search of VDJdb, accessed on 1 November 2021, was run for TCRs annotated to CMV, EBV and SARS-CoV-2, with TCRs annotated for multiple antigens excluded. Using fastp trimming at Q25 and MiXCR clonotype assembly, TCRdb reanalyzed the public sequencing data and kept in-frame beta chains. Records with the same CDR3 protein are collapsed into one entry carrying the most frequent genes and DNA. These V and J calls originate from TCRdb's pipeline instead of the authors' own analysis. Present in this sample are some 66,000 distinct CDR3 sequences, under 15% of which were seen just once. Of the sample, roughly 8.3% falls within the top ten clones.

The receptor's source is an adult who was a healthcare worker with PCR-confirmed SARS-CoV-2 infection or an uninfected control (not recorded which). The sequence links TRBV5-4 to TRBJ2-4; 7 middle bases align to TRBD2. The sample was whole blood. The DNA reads TGTGCCAGCAGCTTGGCCGGGGGGATCGACATTCAGTACTTC. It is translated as CASSLAGGIDIQYF.